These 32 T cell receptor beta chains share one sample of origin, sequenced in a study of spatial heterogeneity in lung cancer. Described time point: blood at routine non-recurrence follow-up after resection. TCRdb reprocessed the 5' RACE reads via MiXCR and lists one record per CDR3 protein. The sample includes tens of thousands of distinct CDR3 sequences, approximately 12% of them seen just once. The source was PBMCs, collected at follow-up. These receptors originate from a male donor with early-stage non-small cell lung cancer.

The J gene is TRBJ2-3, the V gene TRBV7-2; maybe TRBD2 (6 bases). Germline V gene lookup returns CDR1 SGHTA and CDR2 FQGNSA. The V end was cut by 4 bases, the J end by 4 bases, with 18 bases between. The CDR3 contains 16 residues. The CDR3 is CASSWRGMGLADTQYF. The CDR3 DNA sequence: TGTGCCAGCAGCTGGCGGGGCATGGGTTTAGCAGATACGCAGTATTTT. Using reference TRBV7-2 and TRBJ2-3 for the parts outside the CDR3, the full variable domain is GAGVSQSPSNKVTEKGKDVELRCDPISGHTALYWYRQSLGQGLEFLIYFQGNSAPDKSGLPSDRFSAERTGGSVSTLTIQRTQQEDSAVYLCASSWRGMGLADTQYFGPGTRLTVL.

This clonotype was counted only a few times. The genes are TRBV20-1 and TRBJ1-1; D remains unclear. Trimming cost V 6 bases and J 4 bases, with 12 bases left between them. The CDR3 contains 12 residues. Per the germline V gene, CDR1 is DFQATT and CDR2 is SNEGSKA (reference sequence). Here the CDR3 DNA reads TGCAGTGCCCGCCTGAGGGCCACTGAAGCTTTCTTT. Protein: CSARLRATEAFF.

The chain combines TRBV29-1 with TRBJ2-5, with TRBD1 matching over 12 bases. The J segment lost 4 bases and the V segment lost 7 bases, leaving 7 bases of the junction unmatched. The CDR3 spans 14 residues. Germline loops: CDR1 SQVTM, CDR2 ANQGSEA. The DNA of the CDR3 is TGCAGCGGGGGGACAGGGGGCGCGGGAGAGACCCAGTACTTC. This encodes CSGGTGGAGETQYF.

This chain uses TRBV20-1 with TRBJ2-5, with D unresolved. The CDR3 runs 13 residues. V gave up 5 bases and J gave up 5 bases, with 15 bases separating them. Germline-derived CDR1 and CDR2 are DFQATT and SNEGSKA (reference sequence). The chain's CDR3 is CSASTARVETQYF. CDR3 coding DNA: TGCAGTGCTTCGACGGCAAGAGTGGAGACCCAGTACTTC.

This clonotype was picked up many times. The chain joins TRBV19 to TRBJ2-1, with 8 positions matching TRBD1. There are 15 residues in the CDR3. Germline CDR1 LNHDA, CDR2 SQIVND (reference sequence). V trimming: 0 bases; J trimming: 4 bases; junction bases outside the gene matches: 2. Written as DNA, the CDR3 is TGTGCCAGTAGTATAGAGGACAGGGTTTACAATGAGCAGTTCTTC. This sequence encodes CASSIEDRVYNEQFF.

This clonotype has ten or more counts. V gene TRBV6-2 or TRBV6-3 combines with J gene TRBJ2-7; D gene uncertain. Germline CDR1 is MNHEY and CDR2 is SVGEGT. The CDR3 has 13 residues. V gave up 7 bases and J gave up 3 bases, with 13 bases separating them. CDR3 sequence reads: CASKRSLIYEQYF. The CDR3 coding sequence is TGTGCCAGCAAACGGAGCTTGATCTACGAGCAGTACTTC.

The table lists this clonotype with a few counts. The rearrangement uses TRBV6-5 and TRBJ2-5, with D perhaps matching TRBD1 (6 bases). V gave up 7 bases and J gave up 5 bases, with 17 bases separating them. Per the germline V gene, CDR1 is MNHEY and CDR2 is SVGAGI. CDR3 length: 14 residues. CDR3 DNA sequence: TGTGCCAGCAAAACCCCAGGGGCGCTTGAGACCCAGTACTTC. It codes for CASKTPGALETQYF.

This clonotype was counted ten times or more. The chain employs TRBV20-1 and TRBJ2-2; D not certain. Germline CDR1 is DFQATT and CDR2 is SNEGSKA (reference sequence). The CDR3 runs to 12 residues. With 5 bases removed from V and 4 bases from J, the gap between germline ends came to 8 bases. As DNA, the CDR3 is TGCAGTGCTCCGCGCGGCACCGGGGAGCTGTTTTTT. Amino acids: CSAPRGTGELFF.

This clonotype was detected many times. The CDR3, as DNA: TGTGCCAGCAGCACTCGATTTTACGGCTCCGAAGCTTTCTTT. Encoded protein: CASSTRFYGSEAFF. The chain carries TRBV7-2 and TRBJ1-1; D remains ambiguous. The V end lost 5 bases, the J end lost 8 bases, and 18 bases lay between the germline ends. There are 14 residues in the CDR3. Germline V lookup: CDR1 SGHTA, CDR2 FQGNSA. Variable domain in full (rest from reference TRBV7-2 and TRBJ1-1): GAGVSQSPSNKVTEKGKDVELRCDPISGHTALYWYRQSLGQGLEFLIYFQGNSAPDKSGLPSDRFSAERTGGSVSTLTIQRTQQEDSAVYLCASSTRFYGSEAFFGQGTRLTVV.

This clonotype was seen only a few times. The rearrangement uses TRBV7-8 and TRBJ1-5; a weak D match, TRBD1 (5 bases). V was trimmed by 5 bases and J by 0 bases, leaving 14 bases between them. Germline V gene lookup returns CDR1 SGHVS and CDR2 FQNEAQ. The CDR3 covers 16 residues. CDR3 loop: CASSPARDVSNQPQHF. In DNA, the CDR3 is TGTGCCAGCAGCCCGGCCCGGGACGTTAGCAATCAGCCCCAGCATTTT.

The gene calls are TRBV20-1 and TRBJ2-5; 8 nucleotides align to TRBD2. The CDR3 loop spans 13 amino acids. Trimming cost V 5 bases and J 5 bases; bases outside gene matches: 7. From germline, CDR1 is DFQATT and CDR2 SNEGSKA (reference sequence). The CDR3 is CSAPGLEMETQYF. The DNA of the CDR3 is TGCAGTGCTCCGGGACTAGAGATGGAGACCCAGTACTTC.

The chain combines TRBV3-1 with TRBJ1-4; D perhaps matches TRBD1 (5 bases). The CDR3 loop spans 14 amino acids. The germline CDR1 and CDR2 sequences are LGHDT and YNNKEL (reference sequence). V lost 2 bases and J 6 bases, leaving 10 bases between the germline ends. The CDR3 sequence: CASSQSGRYEKLFF. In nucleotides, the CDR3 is TGTGCCAGCAGCCAATCAGGGCGTTATGAAAAACTGTTTTTT.

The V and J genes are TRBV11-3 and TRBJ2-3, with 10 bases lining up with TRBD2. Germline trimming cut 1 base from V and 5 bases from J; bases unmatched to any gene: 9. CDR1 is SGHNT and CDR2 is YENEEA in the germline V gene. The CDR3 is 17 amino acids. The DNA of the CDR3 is TGTGCCAGCAGCTTAGCCGCTAGCGGGAGCGGGTTAGATACGCAGTATTTT. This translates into CASSLAASGSGLDTQYF.

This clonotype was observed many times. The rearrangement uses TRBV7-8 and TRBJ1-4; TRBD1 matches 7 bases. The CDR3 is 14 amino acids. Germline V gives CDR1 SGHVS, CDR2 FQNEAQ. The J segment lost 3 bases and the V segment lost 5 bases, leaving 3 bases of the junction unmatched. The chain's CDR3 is CASSRDSSNEKLFF. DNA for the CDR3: TGTGCCAGCAGCCGGGACAGCTCTAATGAAAAACTGTTTTTT.

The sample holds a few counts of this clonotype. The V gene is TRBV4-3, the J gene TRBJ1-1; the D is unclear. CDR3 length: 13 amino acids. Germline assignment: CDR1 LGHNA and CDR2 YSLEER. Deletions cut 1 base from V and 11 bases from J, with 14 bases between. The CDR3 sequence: CASSQGEGSHAFF. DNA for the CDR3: TGCGCCAGCAGCCAAGGTGAAGGGAGTCATGCTTTCTTT.

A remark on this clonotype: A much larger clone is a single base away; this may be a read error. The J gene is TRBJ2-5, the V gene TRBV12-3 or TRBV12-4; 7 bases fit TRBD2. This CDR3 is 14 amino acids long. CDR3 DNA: TGTGTCAGCAGTCCCGGGGCGGGAGTGAAGACCCAGTACTTC. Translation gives CVSSPGAGVKTQYF.

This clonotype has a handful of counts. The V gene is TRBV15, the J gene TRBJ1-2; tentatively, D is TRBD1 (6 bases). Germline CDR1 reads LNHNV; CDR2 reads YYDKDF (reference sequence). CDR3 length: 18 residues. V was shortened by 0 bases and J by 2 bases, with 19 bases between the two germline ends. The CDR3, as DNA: TGTGCCACCAGCAGAGATCCGGGACACAACGGGAGGAACTATGGCTACACCTTC. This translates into CATSRDPGHNGRNYGYTF.

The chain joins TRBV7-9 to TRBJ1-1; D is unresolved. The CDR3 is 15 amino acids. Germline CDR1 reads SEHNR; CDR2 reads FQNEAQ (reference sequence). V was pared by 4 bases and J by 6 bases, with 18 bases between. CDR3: CASSSTGIPNAEAFF. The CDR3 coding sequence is TGTGCCAGCAGCTCCACCGGGATCCCTAACGCTGAAGCTTTCTTT.

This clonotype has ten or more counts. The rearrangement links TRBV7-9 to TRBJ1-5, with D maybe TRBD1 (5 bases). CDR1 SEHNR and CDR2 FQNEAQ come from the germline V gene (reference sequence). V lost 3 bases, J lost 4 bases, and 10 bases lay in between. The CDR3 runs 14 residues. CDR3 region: CASSFSGGNQPQHF. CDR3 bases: TGTGCCAGCAGCTTTTCCGGGGGTAATCAGCCCCAGCATTTT.

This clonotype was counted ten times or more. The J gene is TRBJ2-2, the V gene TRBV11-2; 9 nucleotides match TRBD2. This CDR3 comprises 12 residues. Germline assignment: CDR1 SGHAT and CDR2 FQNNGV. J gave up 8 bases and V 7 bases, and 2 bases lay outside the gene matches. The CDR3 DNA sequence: TGTGCCAGCATGAGCGGGAGGGGGGAGCTGTTTTTT. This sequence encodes CASMSGRGELFF.

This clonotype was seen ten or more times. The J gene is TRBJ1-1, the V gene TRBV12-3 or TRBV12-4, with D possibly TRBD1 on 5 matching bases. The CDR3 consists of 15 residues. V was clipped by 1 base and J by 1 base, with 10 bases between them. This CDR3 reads CASSLGQWRNTEAFF. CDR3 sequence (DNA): TGTGCCAGCAGTTTAGGACAGTGGCGGAACACTGAAGCTTTCTTT.

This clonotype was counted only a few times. CDR3 sequence: CASSPQPGQPRYF. The CDR3 DNA reads TGTGCCAGCAGCCCTCAGCCCGGCCAACCACGATACTTC. The chain is built from TRBV7-3 and TRBJ2-7; D call uncertain. The CDR3 runs 13 residues. CDR1 and CDR2 from the germline V gene are SGHTA and FQGTGA. V lost 5 bases and J lost 13, with 21 bases in between.

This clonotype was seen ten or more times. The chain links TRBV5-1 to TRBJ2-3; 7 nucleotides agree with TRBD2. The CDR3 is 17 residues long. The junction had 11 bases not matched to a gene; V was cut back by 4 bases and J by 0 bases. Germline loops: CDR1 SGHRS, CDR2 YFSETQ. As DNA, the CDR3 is TGCGCCAGCAGCGATCATCTAGCGGATGCTAGCACAGATACGCAGTATTTT. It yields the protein CASSDHLADASTDTQYF.

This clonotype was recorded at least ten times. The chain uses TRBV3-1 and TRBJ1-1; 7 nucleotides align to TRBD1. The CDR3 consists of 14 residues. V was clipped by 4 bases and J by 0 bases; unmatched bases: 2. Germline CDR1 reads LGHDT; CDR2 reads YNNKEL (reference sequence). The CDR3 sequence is CASSRGQMNTEAFF. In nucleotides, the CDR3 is TGTGCCAGCAGCCGGGGACAGATGAACACTGAAGCTTTCTTT.

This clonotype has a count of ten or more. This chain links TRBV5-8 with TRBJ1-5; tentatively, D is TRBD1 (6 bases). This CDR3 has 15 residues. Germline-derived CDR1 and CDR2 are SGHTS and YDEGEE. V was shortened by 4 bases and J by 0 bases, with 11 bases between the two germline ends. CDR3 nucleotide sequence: TGTGCCAGCAGCGGGGGCGTTTATAGCAATCAGCCCCAGCATTTT. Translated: CASSGGVYSNQPQHF.

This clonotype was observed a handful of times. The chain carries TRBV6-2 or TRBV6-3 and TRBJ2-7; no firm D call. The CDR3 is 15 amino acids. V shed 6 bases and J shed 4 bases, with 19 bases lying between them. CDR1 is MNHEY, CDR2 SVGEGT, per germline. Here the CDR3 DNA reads TGTGCCAGCAGACCCATCAGCGCCCGTCCGTACGAGCAGTACTTC. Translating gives CASRPISARPYEQYF.

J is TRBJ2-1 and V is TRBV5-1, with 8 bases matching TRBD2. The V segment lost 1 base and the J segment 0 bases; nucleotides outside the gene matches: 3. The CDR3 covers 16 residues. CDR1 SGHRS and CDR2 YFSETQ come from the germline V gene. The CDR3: CASSLLAGSSYNEQFF. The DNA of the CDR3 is TGCGCCAGCAGCTTGTTAGCGGGAAGCTCCTACAATGAGCAGTTCTTC.

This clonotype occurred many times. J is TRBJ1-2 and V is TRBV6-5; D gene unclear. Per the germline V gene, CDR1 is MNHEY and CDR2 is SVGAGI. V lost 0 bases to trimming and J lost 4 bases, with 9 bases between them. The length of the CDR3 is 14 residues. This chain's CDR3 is CASSYSKRSYGYTF. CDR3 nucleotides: TGTGCCAGCAGTTACTCGAAAAGGTCCTATGGCTACACCTTC.

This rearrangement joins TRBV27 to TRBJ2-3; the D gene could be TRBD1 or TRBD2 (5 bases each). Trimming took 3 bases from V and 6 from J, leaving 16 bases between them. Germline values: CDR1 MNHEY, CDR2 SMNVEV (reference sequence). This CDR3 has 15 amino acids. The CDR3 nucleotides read TGTGCCAGCAGTTTTCTAGCCCCCAGGGAGGATACGCAGTATTTT. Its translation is CASSFLAPREDTQYF.

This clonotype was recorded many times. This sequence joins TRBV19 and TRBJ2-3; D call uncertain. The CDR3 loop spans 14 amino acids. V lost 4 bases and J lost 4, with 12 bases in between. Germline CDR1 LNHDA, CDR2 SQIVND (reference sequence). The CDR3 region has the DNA TGTGCCAGTAGTAGAGGTAACCACGCAGATACGCAGTATTTT. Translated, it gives CASSRGNHADTQYF.

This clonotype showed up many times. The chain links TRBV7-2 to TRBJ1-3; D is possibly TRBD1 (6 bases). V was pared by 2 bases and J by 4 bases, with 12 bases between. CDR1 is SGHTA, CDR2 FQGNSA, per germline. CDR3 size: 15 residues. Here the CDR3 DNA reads TGTGCCAGCAGCTTACCCCCGACAGGCGGAAACACCATATATTTT. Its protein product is CASSLPPTGGNTIYF.

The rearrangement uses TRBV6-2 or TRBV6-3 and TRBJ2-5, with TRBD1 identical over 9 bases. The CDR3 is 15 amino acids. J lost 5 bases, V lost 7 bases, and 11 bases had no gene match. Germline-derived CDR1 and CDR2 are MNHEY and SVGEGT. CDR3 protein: CASTAGTGIGETQYF. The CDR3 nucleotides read TGTGCCAGCACCGCCGGGACAGGGATCGGGGAGACCCAGTACTTC.